A selection of T cell receptor beta chains follows, all from one sample in a study of identical twins. MiXCR, run by TCRdb on the 5' RACE reads, gives a single entry per CDR3 protein. The data contain 200,000 to 250,000 distinct CDR3 sequences, 6% to 7% of them singletons. Another study also made use of these data, one on T cells expressing NK-cell markers.

Sequencing was carried out using CD8+ T cells sorted from blood. All receptors derive from a woman aged 18-30 years in good health. Each CDR3 is given with its conserved first and last residue. The D gene is left open where the match is weak. Where a row states a size, it is once, few, many or the class of an expanded clone; other rows omit it.

TRBV20-1	many	TRBJ2-1	TRBD2	CSGGDYNEQFF	TGCAGCGGGGGGGATTACAATGAGCAGTTCTTC
TRBV6-2/TRBV6-3	.	TRBJ2-1	.	CASSLSLVKHEQFF	TGTGCCAGCAGTTTATCACTAGTAAAGCATGAGCAGTTCTTC
TRBV27	many	TRBJ2-7	.	CASSLTTVPSYEQYF	TGTGCCAGCAGCCTTACGACGGTGCCCTCCTACGAGCAGTACTTC
TRBV20-1	many	TRBJ1-2	TRBD1	CSARIQGAAGYTF	TGCAGTGCTCGAATTCAGGGGGCCGCTGGCTACACCTTC
TRBV2	.	TRBJ2-1	TRBD2	CASSESLAGVNEQFF	TGTGCCAGCAGTGAAAGTTTAGCGGGAGTCAATGAGCAGTTCTTC
TRBV5-1	.	TRBJ2-3	.	CASSRTVASTDTQYF	TGCGCCAGCAGTAGGACAGTGGCCAGCACAGATACGCAGTATTTT
TRBV12-3/TRBV12-4	many	TRBJ2-7	TRBD1	CASRHGTDYEQYF	TGTGCCAGCAGACACGGGACAGACTACGAGCAGTACTTC
TRBV20-1	.	TRBJ1-5	TRBD1	CSASPPGGTPQHF	TGCAGTGCTAGCCCGCCAGGGGGCACCCCCCAGCATTTT
TRBV6-1	many	TRBJ1-1	.	CASTQINGGTEAFF	TGTGCCAGCACCCAGATTAATGGGGGCACTGAAGCTTTCTTT
TRBV12-3/TRBV12-4	many	TRBJ2-1	.	CASSFWGNEQFF	TGTGCCAGCAGTTTTTGGGGTAATGAGCAGTTCTTC
TRBV20-1	many	TRBJ1-1	.	CSARVISRDTEAFF	TGCAGTGCTAGAGTCATTTCCAGGGACACTGAAGCTTTCTTT
TRBV5-6	.	TRBJ2-7	.	CASSFPGTNYEQYF	TGTGCCAGCAGCTTTCCCGGGACAAACTACGAGCAGTACTTC
TRBV12-3/TRBV12-4	many	TRBJ2-2	.	CASSLGDGELFF	TGTGCCAGCAGTTTAGGTGACGGGGAGCTGTTTTTT
TRBV10-3	many	TRBJ2-3	TRBD2	CAISAGGPPDTQYF	TGTGCCATCAGTGCGGGGGGGCCGCCAGATACGCAGTATTTT
TRBV7-9	.	TRBJ2-7	TRBD1	CASSSSRTGSYEQYF	TGTGCCAGCAGCTCCTCCAGGACAGGCTCCTACGAGCAGTACTTC
TRBV5-5	many	TRBJ1-1	.	CASSFDLNTEAFF	TGTGCCAGCAGCTTTGATTTGAACACTGAAGCTTTCTTT
TRBV2	.	TRBJ2-7	TRBD2	CASRHGTSLYEQYF	TGTGCCAGCAGACACGGGACTAGCCTCTACGAGCAGTACTTC
TRBV7-9	few	TRBJ1-4	.	CASSGLEVGLLF	TGTGCCAGCAGCGGTCTCGAAGTAGGACTGCTTTTT
TRBV11-2	few	TRBJ1-1	.	CASSLIGRTEVFF	TGTGCCAGCAGCTTAATAGGGAGGACTGAAGTTTTCTTT
TRBV2	.	TRBJ2-6	.	CASSERGPNSGANVLTF	TGTGCCAGCAGTGAAAGAGGGCCAAACTCTGGGGCCAACGTCCTGACTTTC
TRBV12-3/TRBV12-4	.	TRBJ2-5	.	CASSLRRTQETQYF	TGTGCCAGCAGTTTACGGCGGACCCAAGAGACCCAGTACTTC
TRBV12-5	few	TRBJ2-7	TRBD1	CSTGESSSVEQYF	TGTTCCACAGGGGAGTCGTCTTCGGTCGAGCAGTACTTC
TRBV7-9	.	TRBJ2-6	.	CASSSLQGPGANVLTF	TGTGCCAGCAGCAGTCTACAGGGCCCTGGGGCCAACGTCCTGACTTTC
TRBV6-2/TRBV6-3	few	TRBJ2-1	.	CASTLGRNEQFF	TGTGCCAGCACCTTGGGCAGGAATGAGCAGTTCTTC
TRBV15	few	TRBJ2-7	.	CATSRDLGGSGEQYF	TGTGCCACCAGCAGAGATCTGGGGGGTTCGGGCGAGCAGTACTTC
TRBV29-1	many	TRBJ1-2	.	CSVAGETYGYTF	TGCAGCGTTGCTGGGGAGACCTATGGCTACACCTTC
TRBV12-3/TRBV12-4	few	TRBJ2-7	TRBD1	CASSLQGYYEQYF	TGTGCCAGCAGTCTACAGGGGTACTACGAGCAGTACTTC
TRBV11-2	.	TRBJ1-3	.	CASSLGQGRGNTIYF	TGTGCCAGCAGCTTGGGGCAGGGGCGGGGAAACACCATATATTTT
TRBV5-6	few	TRBJ2-1	.	CASSLGTHEQFF	TGTGCCAGCAGCTTGGGGACGCATGAGCAGTTCTTC
TRBV15	few	TRBJ2-3	.	CATSTLQGRGADTQYF	TGTGCCACCAGCACTCTACAGGGGAGGGGCGCAGATACGCAGTATTTT
TRBV7-6	.	TRBJ2-7	.	CASSLEMSYEQYF	TGTGCCAGCAGCCTCGAGATGTCCTACGAGCAGTACTTC
TRBV7-8	.	TRBJ2-7	.	CASSFVGDSYEQYF	TGTGCCAGCAGCTTTGTCGGGGACTCCTACGAGCAGTACTTC
TRBV7-6	.	TRBJ1-6	TRBD1	CASSFEGQGRQNSPLHF	TGTGCCAGCAGCTTCGAGGGACAGGGGAGGCAAAATTCACCCCTCCACTTT
TRBV6-5	.	TRBJ1-2	.	CASSYSTSYGYTF	TGTGCCAGCAGTTACTCGACCAGTTATGGCTACACCTTC
TRBV7-9	many	TRBJ1-5	.	CASSLAGLDQPQHF	TGTGCCAGCAGCTTAGCGGGTTTGGATCAGCCCCAGCATTTT
TRBV20-1	.	TRBJ2-7	.	CSAGIVVPDAYEQYF	TGCAGTGCGGGGATAGTAGTTCCGGACGCCTACGAGCAGTACTTC
TRBV6-5	.	TRBJ1-5	.	CASSNGFRGNQPQHF	TGTGCCAGCAGTAACGGTTTTAGGGGCAATCAGCCCCAGCATTTT
TRBV24-1	.	TRBJ2-2	.	CATSDQGRHGELFF	TGTGCCACCAGTGACCAGGGTAGGCACGGGGAGCTGTTTTTT
TRBV12-3/TRBV12-4	.	TRBJ1-4	TRBD1	CASRRDREREKLFF	TGTGCCAGCAGGAGGGACAGGGAGAGGGAAAAACTGTTTTTT
TRBV30	few	TRBJ1-1	.	CAWSAQGAEAFF	TGTGCCTGGAGTGCACAGGGAGCTGAAGCTTTCTTT
TRBV20-1	many	TRBJ2-5	TRBD2	CSARKHSGTVQETQYF	TGCAGTGCTAGAAAGCATAGCGGGACCGTTCAAGAGACCCAGTACTTC
TRBV3-1	few	TRBJ2-1	.	CASSQDATLLNNEQFF	TGTGCCAGCAGCCAAGACGCTACCCTCCTTAACAATGAGCAGTTCTTC
TRBV29-1	.	TRBJ2-2	.	CSVEVGELFF	TGCAGCGTTGAGGTCGGGGAGCTGTTTTTT
TRBV12-3/TRBV12-4	few	TRBJ2-1	.	CASSLEIKNEQFF	TGTGCCAGCAGCCTGGAAATCAAGAATGAGCAGTTCTTC
TRBV9	.	TRBJ2-7	.	CASGTGDGPYEQYF	TGTGCCAGCGGAACGGGGGACGGCCCCTACGAGCAGTACTTC
TRBV6-1	many	TRBJ2-1	.	CASSPARGAYNEQFF	TGTGCCAGCAGCCCAGCCCGGGGGGCGTACAATGAGCAGTTCTTC
TRBV11-2	few	TRBJ2-2	TRBD2	CASSLGLAGAPGELFF	TGTGCCAGCAGCTTAGGACTAGCGGGAGCGCCCGGGGAGCTGTTTTTT
TRBV29-1	few	TRBJ1-1	TRBD1	CSVVAGGSEAFF	TGCAGCGTTGTGGCAGGGGGTTCCGAAGCTTTCTTT